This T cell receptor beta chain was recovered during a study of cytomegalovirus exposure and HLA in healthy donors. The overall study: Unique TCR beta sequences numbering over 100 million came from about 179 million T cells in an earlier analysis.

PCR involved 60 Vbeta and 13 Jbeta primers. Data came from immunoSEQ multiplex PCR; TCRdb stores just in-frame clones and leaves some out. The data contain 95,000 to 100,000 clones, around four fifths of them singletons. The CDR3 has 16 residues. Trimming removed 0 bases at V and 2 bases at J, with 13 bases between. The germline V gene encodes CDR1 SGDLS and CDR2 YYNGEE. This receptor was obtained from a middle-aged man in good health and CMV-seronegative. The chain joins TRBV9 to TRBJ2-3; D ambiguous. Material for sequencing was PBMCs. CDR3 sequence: CASSVDSGHATDTQYF. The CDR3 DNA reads TGTGCCAGCAGCGTAGATTCTGGGCACGCCACAGATACGCAGTATTTT.